The rows below give T cell receptor beta chains drawn from one sample of a study of OX40 agonist ivuxolimab in advanced cancers. Clones were sequenced by immunoSEQ multiplex PCR, and TCRdb holds only the in-frame ones, with some missing. The table shows about 69,000 clones, with roughly 92% occurring only once. Source: CD4+ or CD8+ T cells sorted from blood, taken in a trial of the OX40 agonist ivuxolimab. The receptor set was obtained from an adult with an advanced solid tumor such as melanoma, head and neck, liver or kidney cancer. Both conserved end residues are part of each CDR3. D genes are given only for firm matches.

v_call | d_call | cdr3_length | cdr3_aa
TRBV6-5 | TRBD2 | 11 | CASSGASGQYF
TRBV4-2 | . | 16 | CASSQGGADWADTQYF
TRBV4-1 | . | 16 | CASSQDWRGSNQPQHF
TRBV7-9 | TRBD2 | 17 | CASSFGLAGGPQNIQYF
TRBV15 | . | 18 | CATSRERRGSSGFYEQYF
TRBV9 | . | 13 | CASRGSGSWGYTF
TRBV9 | TRBD2 | 17 | CASSVVVGAGNQETQYF
TRBV27 | . | 16 | CASSFSHMSSYNEQFF
TRBV15 | TRBD1 | 14 | CATSSHGQGEKLFF
TRBV5-6 | . | 14 | CASSLVARIGEQYF
TRBV30 | TRBD2 | 15 | CAWTHSGPSYNEQFF